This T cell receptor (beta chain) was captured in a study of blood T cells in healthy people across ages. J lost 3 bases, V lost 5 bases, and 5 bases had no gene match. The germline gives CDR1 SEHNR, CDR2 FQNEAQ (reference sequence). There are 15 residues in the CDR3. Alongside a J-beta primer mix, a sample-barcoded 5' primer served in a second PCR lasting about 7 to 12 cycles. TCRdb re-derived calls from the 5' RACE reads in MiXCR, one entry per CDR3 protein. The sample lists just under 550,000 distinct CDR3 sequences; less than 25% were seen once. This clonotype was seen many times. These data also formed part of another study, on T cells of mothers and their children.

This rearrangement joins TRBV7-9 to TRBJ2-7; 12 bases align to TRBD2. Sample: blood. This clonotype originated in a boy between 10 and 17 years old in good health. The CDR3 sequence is CASSATSGRYYEQYF. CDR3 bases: TGTGCCAGCAGCGCCACTAGCGGGAGGTACTACGAGCAGTACTTC.